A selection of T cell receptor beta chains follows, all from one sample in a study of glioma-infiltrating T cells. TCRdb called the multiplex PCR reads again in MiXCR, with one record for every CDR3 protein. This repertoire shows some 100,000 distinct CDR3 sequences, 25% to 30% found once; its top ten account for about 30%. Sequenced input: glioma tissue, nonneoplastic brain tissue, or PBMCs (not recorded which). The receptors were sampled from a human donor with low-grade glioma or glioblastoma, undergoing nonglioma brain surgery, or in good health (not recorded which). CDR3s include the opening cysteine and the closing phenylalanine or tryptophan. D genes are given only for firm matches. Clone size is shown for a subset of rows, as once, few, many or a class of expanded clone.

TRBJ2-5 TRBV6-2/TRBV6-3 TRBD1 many CASSYLFDRGKFEETQYF TGTGCCAGCAGTTACCTCTTCGACAGGGGGAAGTTCGAGGAGACCCAGTACTTC
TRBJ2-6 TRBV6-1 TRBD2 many CASRSGGSGANVLTF TGTGCCAGCAGGAGCGGGGGCTCTGGGGCCAACGTCCTGACTTTC
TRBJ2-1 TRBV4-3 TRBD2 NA CASSRLAGGSSEQFF TGCGCCAGCAGCCGGTTAGCGGGAGGGTCCAGTGAGCAGTTCTTC
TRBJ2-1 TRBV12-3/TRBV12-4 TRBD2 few CASSLTSGGASEQFF TGTGCCAGCAGCTTGACTAGCGGGGGGGCGAGTGAGCAGTTCTTC
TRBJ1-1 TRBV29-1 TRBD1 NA CSPNSGDRFSNTEAFF TGCAGCCCCAATTCCGGGGACAGATTCTCGAACACTGAAGCTTTCTTT
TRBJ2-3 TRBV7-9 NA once CASSLAATSTDTQYF TGTGCCAGCAGCTTAGCGGCAACTAGCACAGATACGCAGTATTTT
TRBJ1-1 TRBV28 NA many CASSLSSGAWTEAFF TGTGCCAGCAGTTTATCTTCGGGGGCGTGGACTGAAGCTTTCTTT
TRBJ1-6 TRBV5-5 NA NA CASSPGKSFASYNSPLHF TGTGCCAGCAGCCCGGGGAAGAGTTTCGCCTCCTATAATTCACCCCTCCACTTT
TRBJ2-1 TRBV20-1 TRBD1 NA CSALGQGAKYEQFF TGCAGTGCTTTGGGACAGGGGGCGAAATATGAGCAGTTCTTC
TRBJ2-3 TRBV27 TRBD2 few CASSQARTSGSTDTQYF TGTGCCAGCAGCCAAGCCAGGACTAGCGGGAGCACAGATACGCAGTATTTT
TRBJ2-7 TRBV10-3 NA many CAISAGSTYEQYF TGTGCCATCAGTGCCGGGAGCACCTACGAGCAGTACTTC
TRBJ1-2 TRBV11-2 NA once CASSVNRAGYGYTF TGTGCCAGCAGCGTAAACCGGGCGGGTTATGGCTACACCTTC
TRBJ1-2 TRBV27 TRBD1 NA CARSLDRDSLTVYGYTF TGTGCCAGGAGTTTGGACCGGGACAGCCTCACGGTCTATGGCTACACCTTC